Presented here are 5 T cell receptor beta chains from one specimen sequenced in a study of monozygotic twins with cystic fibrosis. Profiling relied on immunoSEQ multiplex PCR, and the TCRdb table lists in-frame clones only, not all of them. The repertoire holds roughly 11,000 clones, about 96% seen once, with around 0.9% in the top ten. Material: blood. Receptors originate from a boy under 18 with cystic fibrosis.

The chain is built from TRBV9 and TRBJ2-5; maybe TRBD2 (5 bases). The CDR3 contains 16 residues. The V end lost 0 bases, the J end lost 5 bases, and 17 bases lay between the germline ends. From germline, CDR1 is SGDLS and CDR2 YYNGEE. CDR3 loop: CASSVVGSVEAETQYF. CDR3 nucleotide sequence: TGTGCCAGCAGCGTAGTAGGGAGCGTCGAAGCGGAGACCCAGTACTTC.

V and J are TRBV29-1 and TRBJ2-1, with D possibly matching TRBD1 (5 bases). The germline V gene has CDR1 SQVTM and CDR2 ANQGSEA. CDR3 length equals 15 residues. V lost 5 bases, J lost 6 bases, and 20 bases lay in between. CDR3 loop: CSVRGGHRLFNEQFF. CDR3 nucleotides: TGCAGCGTTAGGGGCGGACACCGCCTCTTCAATGAGCAGTTCTTC.

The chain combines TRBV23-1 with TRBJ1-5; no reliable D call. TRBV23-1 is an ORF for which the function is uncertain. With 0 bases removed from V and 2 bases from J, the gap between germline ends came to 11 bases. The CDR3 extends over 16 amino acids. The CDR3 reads CASSQSGLRGNQPQHF. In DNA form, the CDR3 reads TGCGCCAGCAGTCAATCGGGCCTGAGGGGCAATCAGCCCCAGCATTTT.

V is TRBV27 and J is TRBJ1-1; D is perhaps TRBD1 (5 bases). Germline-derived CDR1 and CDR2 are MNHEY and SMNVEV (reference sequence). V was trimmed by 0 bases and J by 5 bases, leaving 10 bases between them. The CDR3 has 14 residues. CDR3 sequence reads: CASSLSRVGTEAFF. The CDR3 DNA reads TGTGCCAGCAGTTTATCCAGGGTGGGGACTGAAGCTTTCTTT.

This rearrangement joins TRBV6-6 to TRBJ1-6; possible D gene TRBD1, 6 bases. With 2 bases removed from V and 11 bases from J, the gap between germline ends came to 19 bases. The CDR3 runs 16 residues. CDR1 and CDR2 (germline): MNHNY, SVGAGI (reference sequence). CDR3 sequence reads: CASSYAKGQGRAPLHF. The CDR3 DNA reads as TGTGCCAGCAGTTACGCTAAGGGGCAGGGGCGAGCACCCCTCCACTTT.